Listed below are T cell receptor beta chains from one sample, sequenced in a study of T cell responses to AZD1222 COVID-19 vaccine. The repertoire was sequenced with immunoSEQ multiplex PCR; TCRdb's copy has only in-frame clones and lacks some. Of around 180,000 clones in the sample, 90% were seen once. This sample comprised peripheral blood, obtained on day 0 of AZD1222 vaccination. These receptors were obtained from an adult in good health. Each CDR3 is given with its conserved first and last residue. Each record gives: J gene, clone size, D gene, V gene, CDR3 protein, CDR3 DNA. The D gene is left open where the match is weak. Clone size is not always given. Where it is, it says once, few, many or a class for expanded clones.

J gene: TRBJ2-3
clone size: -
D gene: -
V gene: TRBV9
CDR3 protein: CASSVDEKLSTDTQYF
CDR3 DNA: TGTGCCAGCAGCGTAGACGAAAAACTAAGCACAGATACGCAGTATTTT

J gene: TRBJ1-4
clone size: once
D gene: -
V gene: TRBV12-3/TRBV12-4
CDR3 protein: CASNRYGEKLFF
CDR3 DNA: TGTGCCAGCAATCGCTATGGTGAAAAACTGTTTTTT

J gene: TRBJ2-2
clone size: -
D gene: TRBD2
V gene: TRBV9
CDR3 protein: CASSVGPLASGGAGELFF
CDR3 DNA: TGTGCCAGCAGCGTAGGTCCCTTGGCTAGCGGGGGGGCCGGGGAGCTGTTTTTT

J gene: TRBJ2-3
clone size: -
D gene: TRBD2
V gene: TRBV2
CDR3 protein: CASSLAGRDTQYF
CDR3 DNA: TGTGCCAGCAGTCTAGCGGGGCGAGATACGCAGTATTTT

J gene: TRBJ1-2
clone size: -
D gene: -
V gene: TRBV19
CDR3 protein: CAVGKSGWDYGYTF
CDR3 DNA: TGTGCCGTAGGGAAGTCAGGCTGGGACTATGGCTACACCTTC

J gene: TRBJ2-7
clone size: -
D gene: -
V gene: TRBV9
CDR3 protein: CASSVDGDRRYEQYF
CDR3 DNA: TGTGCCAGCAGCGTAGATGGTGACAGGAGGTACGAGCAGTACTTC

J gene: TRBJ1-1
clone size: -
D gene: TRBD1
V gene: TRBV5-1
CDR3 protein: CASSLAGQGAEAFF
CDR3 DNA: TGCGCCAGCAGCTTAGCCGGACAGGGCGCTGAAGCTTTCTTT

J gene: TRBJ2-7
clone size: -
D gene: TRBD1
V gene: TRBV6-2/TRBV6-3
CDR3 protein: CASRRGGQGYGEQYF
CDR3 DNA: TGTGCCAGCCGCCGCGGCGGACAGGGATATGGCGAGCAGTACTTC

J gene: TRBJ1-3
clone size: -
D gene: -
V gene: TRBV6-2/TRBV6-3
CDR3 protein: CASSTHGNTIYF
CDR3 DNA: TGTGCCAGCAGCACTCACGGAAACACCATATATTTT

J gene: TRBJ1-1
clone size: once
D gene: -
V gene: TRBV11-2
CDR3 protein: CASSFKGTNTEAFF
CDR3 DNA: TGTGCCAGCAGCTTCAAGGGAACGAACACTGAAGCTTTCTTT

J gene: TRBJ2-7
clone size: -
D gene: TRBD2
V gene: TRBV20-1
CDR3 protein: CSASWTSGGSSYEQYF
CDR3 DNA: TGCAGTGCTAGTTGGACTAGCGGGGGGTCTTCCTACGAGCAGTACTTC

J gene: TRBJ2-1
clone size: once
D gene: -
V gene: TRBV2
CDR3 protein: CASKTEGTDEQFF
CDR3 DNA: TGTGCCAGCAAAACGGAGGGAACGGATGAGCAGTTCTTC

J gene: TRBJ2-3
clone size: once
D gene: TRBD1
V gene: TRBV7-3
CDR3 protein: CASSTGQGTDTQYF
CDR3 DNA: TGTGCCAGCAGTACGGGACAGGGAACAGATACGCAGTATTTT

J gene: TRBJ1-2
clone size: once
D gene: TRBD1
V gene: TRBV5-4
CDR3 protein: CASSLSQGTDYGYTF
CDR3 DNA: TGTGCCAGCAGCTTGTCCCAGGGGACAGACTATGGCTACACCTTC

J gene: TRBJ2-7
clone size: -
D gene: -
V gene: TRBV5-5
CDR3 protein: CASSLGAQGAYEQYF
CDR3 DNA: TGTGCCAGCAGCTTGGGTGCGCAGGGAGCCTACGAGCAGTACTTC

J gene: TRBJ2-7
clone size: -
D gene: TRBD1
V gene: TRBV6-5
CDR3 protein: CASRGDRGIYEQYF
CDR3 DNA: TGTGCCAGCAGGGGGGACAGGGGGATATACGAGCAGTACTTC

J gene: TRBJ2-7
clone size: -
D gene: -
V gene: TRBV24-1
CDR3 protein: CATRRRDAHSYEQYF
CDR3 DNA: TGTGCCACCAGACGCCGGGACGCCCACTCCTACGAGCAGTACTTC

J gene: TRBJ2-5
clone size: -
D gene: TRBD1
V gene: TRBV7-2
CDR3 protein: CASSTGQGGWSQYF
CDR3 DNA: TGTGCCAGCAGCACCGGACAGGGGGGGTGGTCCCAGTACTTC

J gene: TRBJ1-3
clone size: -
D gene: -
V gene: TRBV4-3
CDR3 protein: CASSPSLGGGYGHTIYF
CDR3 DNA: TGCGCCAGCAGCCCCTCCCTAGGAGGGGGTTATGGGCACACCATATATTTT

J gene: TRBJ2-5
clone size: -
D gene: TRBD2
V gene: TRBV29-1
CDR3 protein: CSVVRGGRQETQYF
CDR3 DNA: TGCAGCGTTGTTCGCGGGGGACGACAAGAGACCCAGTACTTC

J gene: TRBJ2-7
clone size: once
D gene: TRBD1
V gene: TRBV5-5
CDR3 protein: CASSFPGQGVYEQYF
CDR3 DNA: TGTGCCAGCAGCTTTCCGGGACAGGGGGTCTACGAGCAGTACTTC

J gene: TRBJ2-3
clone size: -
D gene: TRBD2
V gene: TRBV10-3
CDR3 protein: CAISPQGGTSGFDSSTDTQYF
CDR3 DNA: TGTGCCATCAGCCCCCAGGGGGGGACTAGCGGGTTTGACTCTAGCACAGATACGCAGTATTTT

J gene: TRBJ2-3
clone size: -
D gene: TRBD1
V gene: TRBV19
CDR3 protein: CASNSGTAEDTQYF
CDR3 DNA: TGTGCCAGTAATTCCGGGACAGCGGAAGATACGCAGTATTTT

J gene: TRBJ1-6
clone size: -
D gene: -
V gene: TRBV6-1
CDR3 protein: CASSEARRSPLHF
CDR3 DNA: TGTGCCAGCAGTGAAGCGAGGCGTTCACCCCTCCACTTT

J gene: TRBJ1-1
clone size: -
D gene: TRBD1
V gene: TRBV3-1/TRBV3-2
CDR3 protein: CASSQDRGTGSTEAFF
CDR3 DNA: TGTGCCAGCAGCCAAGATCGGGGGACAGGGTCTACTGAAGCTTTCTTT

J gene: TRBJ2-6
clone size: -
D gene: TRBD1
V gene: TRBV6-6
CDR3 protein: CASSRDRIPSGANVLTF
CDR3 DNA: TGTGCCAGCAGTCGGGACAGGATCCCCTCTGGGGCCAACGTCCTGACTTTC

J gene: TRBJ1-6
clone size: -
D gene: TRBD1
V gene: TRBV30
CDR3 protein: CAWRVDRVKSPLHF
CDR3 DNA: TGTGCCTGGAGGGTCGACAGGGTCAAATCACCCCTCCACTTT

J gene: TRBJ1-2
clone size: -
D gene: -
V gene: TRBV6-5
CDR3 protein: CASEGGYGYTF
CDR3 DNA: TGTGCCAGCGAGGGGGGCTATGGCTACACCTTC

J gene: TRBJ1-1
clone size: -
D gene: -
V gene: TRBV19
CDR3 protein: CASRRDTAPNTEAFF
CDR3 DNA: TGTGCCAGTAGGCGGGACACCGCCCCAAACACTGAAGCTTTCTTT

J gene: TRBJ2-7
clone size: -
D gene: TRBD2
V gene: TRBV6-5
CDR3 protein: CASSSAGGMGNEQYF
CDR3 DNA: TGTGCCAGCAGTTCCGCGGGGGGCATGGGGAACGAGCAGTACTTC

J gene: TRBJ1-1
clone size: -
D gene: -
V gene: TRBV4-3
CDR3 protein: CASSQGSGRNTEAFF
CDR3 DNA: TGCGCCAGCAGCCAAGGTTCGGGACGTAACACTGAAGCTTTCTTT

J gene: TRBJ1-1
clone size: -
D gene: -
V gene: TRBV4-3
CDR3 protein: CASSQVQEGGTEAFF
CDR3 DNA: TGCGCCAGCAGCCAAGTCCAGGAGGGGGGCACTGAAGCTTTCTTT

J gene: TRBJ2-4
clone size: -
D gene: -
V gene: TRBV14
CDR3 protein: CASSQGGPTLAKNIQYF
CDR3 DNA: TGTGCCAGCAGCCAAGGGGGGCCCACCCTAGCCAAAAACATTCAGTACTTC

J gene: TRBJ1-5
clone size: -
D gene: -
V gene: TRBV6-2/TRBV6-3
CDR3 protein: CASSYKDSQPQHF
CDR3 DNA: TGTGCCAGCAGTTACAAAGACAGTCAGCCCCAGCATTTT

J gene: TRBJ2-2
clone size: -
D gene: TRBD1
V gene: TRBV10-3
CDR3 protein: CAISESGTGNTGELFF
CDR3 DNA: TGTGCCATCAGTGAGTCCGGGACAGGGAACACCGGGGAGCTGTTTTTT

J gene: TRBJ1-1
clone size: once
D gene: TRBD1
V gene: TRBV9
CDR3 protein: CASSDNRGHTEAFF
CDR3 DNA: TGTGCCAGCAGCGACAACAGGGGGCACACTGAAGCTTTCTTT

J gene: TRBJ1-5
clone size: -
D gene: -
V gene: TRBV12-3/TRBV12-4
CDR3 protein: CASTRWAQPQHF
CDR3 DNA: TGTGCCAGCACCAGGTGGGCCCAGCCCCAGCATTTT

J gene: TRBJ1-2
clone size: -
D gene: TRBD1
V gene: TRBV5-1
CDR3 protein: CASSVDRGSYGYTF
CDR3 DNA: TGCGCCAGCAGCGTCGACAGGGGCTCCTATGGCTACACCTTC

J gene: TRBJ2-7
clone size: -
D gene: -
V gene: TRBV2
CDR3 protein: CASSARDLERGEQYF
CDR3 DNA: TGTGCCAGCAGTGCCCGGGACCTTGAGCGTGGCGAGCAGTACTTC

J gene: TRBJ1-2
clone size: -
D gene: -
V gene: TRBV12-5
CDR3 protein: CASGRGDTMGYTF
CDR3 DNA: TGTGCTAGTGGACGAGGGGATACGATGGGCTACACCTTC

J gene: TRBJ1-2
clone size: -
D gene: TRBD1
V gene: TRBV27
CDR3 protein: CASKGQTYGYTF
CDR3 DNA: TGTGCCAGCAAGGGACAGACCTATGGCTACACCTTC

J gene: TRBJ1-5
clone size: -
D gene: -
V gene: TRBV6-5
CDR3 protein: CASSQTVGSNQPQHF
CDR3 DNA: TGTGCCAGCAGCCAGACTGTCGGCAGCAATCAGCCCCAGCATTTT

J gene: TRBJ2-7
clone size: -
D gene: -
V gene: TRBV6-1
CDR3 protein: CASSEGAGPPYEQYF
CDR3 DNA: TGTGCCAGCAGTGAAGGTGCAGGGCCCCCCTACGAGCAGTACTTC

J gene: TRBJ2-2
clone size: -
D gene: -
V gene: TRBV6-2/TRBV6-3
CDR3 protein: CASSPPGELFF
CDR3 DNA: TGTGCCAGCAGCCCCCCCGGGGAGCTGTTTTTT

J gene: TRBJ1-1
clone size: -
D gene: -
V gene: TRBV12-3/TRBV12-4
CDR3 protein: CASSIQGNTEAFF
CDR3 DNA: TGTGCCAGCAGCATACAGGGCAACACTGAAGCTTTCTTT

J gene: TRBJ1-2
clone size: -
D gene: -
V gene: TRBV19
CDR3 protein: CASSTSLQLNYGYTF
CDR3 DNA: TGTGCCAGTAGTACGAGCCTTCAACTTAACTATGGCTACACCTTC

J gene: TRBJ1-1
clone size: -
D gene: TRBD1
V gene: TRBV27
CDR3 protein: CASSLSGTVNTEAFF
CDR3 DNA: TGTGCCAGCAGTTTATCGGGGACAGTGAACACTGAAGCTTTCTTT

J gene: TRBJ1-2
clone size: -
D gene: -
V gene: TRBV4-3
CDR3 protein: CASSQTFGAPYGYTF
CDR3 DNA: TGCGCCAGCAGCCAAACGTTCGGGGCACCCTATGGCTACACCTTC

J gene: TRBJ2-1
clone size: -
D gene: -
V gene: TRBV12-5
CDR3 protein: CASGLVVDRWTEQFF
CDR3 DNA: TGTGCTAGTGGTTTGGTAGTTGACAGGTGGACTGAGCAGTTCTTC

J gene: TRBJ2-3
clone size: -
D gene: TRBD1
V gene: TRBV29-1
CDR3 protein: CSVGSRNRGLTDTQYF
CDR3 DNA: TGCAGCGTTGGGAGTCGTAACAGGGGGCTCACAGATACGCAGTATTTT

J gene: TRBJ2-2
clone size: -
D gene: TRBD1
V gene: TRBV4-2
CDR3 protein: CASSPRTGDIGELFF
CDR3 DNA: TGTGCCAGCAGCCCACGGACAGGGGATATCGGGGAGCTGTTTTTT

J gene: TRBJ2-1
clone size: -
D gene: -
V gene: TRBV7-3
CDR3 protein: CASSLLGDVYNEQFF
CDR3 DNA: TGTGCCAGCAGCTTATTGGGGGACGTCTACAATGAGCAGTTCTTC

J gene: TRBJ1-2
clone size: -
D gene: TRBD1
V gene: TRBV15
CDR3 protein: CATSRPLNALGQGLNYGYTF
CDR3 DNA: TGTGCCACCAGCAGACCCCTGAACGCGCTTGGACAGGGACTTAACTATGGCTACACCTTC

J gene: TRBJ1-6
clone size: -
D gene: TRBD1
V gene: TRBV30
CDR3 protein: CAWKGQGGANSPLHF
CDR3 DNA: TGTGCCTGGAAAGGACAGGGAGGCGCGAATTCACCCCTCCACTTT

J gene: TRBJ1-6
clone size: -
D gene: -
V gene: TRBV27
CDR3 protein: CAVGVGGNSPLHF
CDR3 DNA: TGTGCCGTGGGGGTAGGGGGGAATTCACCCCTCCACTTT

J gene: TRBJ1-1
clone size: -
D gene: -
V gene: TRBV30
CDR3 protein: CAWSVSGGAEAFF
CDR3 DNA: TGTGCCTGGAGTGTGTCAGGAGGGGCTGAAGCTTTCTTT

J gene: TRBJ1-2
clone size: -
D gene: -
V gene: TRBV3-1/TRBV3-2
CDR3 protein: CASSQERANYGYTF
CDR3 DNA: TGTGCCAGCAGCCAAGAACGGGCTAACTATGGCTACACCTTC

J gene: TRBJ2-5
clone size: -
D gene: -
V gene: TRBV6-2/TRBV6-3
CDR3 protein: CASSSPVGELQYF
CDR3 DNA: TGTGCCAGCAGTTCCCCCGTCGGGGAACTCCAGTACTTC